Given below is one T cell receptor (beta chain) in context. This record belongs to a study of blood T cell repertoires in COVID-19. At the level of the study: PBMCs, B-cell-depleted T cells, or T cells provided the cDNA or gDNA that made up the material.

V was shortened by 2 bases and J by 7 bases, with 10 bases between the two germline ends. Germline CDR1 MNHEY, CDR2 SVGAGI. The CDR3 spans 13 residues. Method: immunoSEQ multiplex PCR; TCRdb's copy keeps in-frame clones and lacks some. The sample shows about 200,000 clones, almost 90% of them seen only once. Sample: peripheral blood. This TCR was recovered from a young man with active or convalescent COVID-19. The chain employs TRBV6-5 and TRBJ2-3; tentatively, D is TRBD1 (6 bases). CDR3 region: CASSYQGPNTQYF. The CDR3, as DNA: TGTGCCAGCAGTTACCAGGGGCCAAATACGCAGTATTTT.